These T cell receptor beta chains were read from a single sample in a study of blood T cell repertoires in COVID-19. The data were produced by immunoSEQ multiplex PCR, yet TCRdb's version contains in-frame clones alone and is incomplete. In the table there are approximately 260,000 clones, about 89% of which are singletons. The sample comprised PBMCs or T cells enriched from blood (not recorded which). These TCRs come from a woman aged 18-30 years who had recovered from COVID-19. The CDR3 runs from the conserved cysteine through the conserved F or W. The D gene is left open where the match is weak. Rows may omit the clone size; those that give it use once, few, many or a size class.

size,V,D,J,CDR3,DNA
NA,TRBV7-6,NA,TRBJ1-3,CASSLAPYSGNTIYF,TGTGCCAGCAGCTTAGCGCCCTACTCTGGAAACACCATATATTTT
NA,TRBV5-4,TRBD1,TRBJ2-6,CASGGFPGQGRTGANVLTF,TGTGCCAGCGGAGGCTTTCCGGGACAGGGGCGTACGGGGGCCAACGTCCTGACTTTC
NA,TRBV5-4,NA,TRBJ2-2,CASSSIAAGELFF,TGTGCCAGCAGCTCCATAGCCGCAGGGGAGCTGTTTTTT
NA,TRBV7-9,TRBD1,TRBJ1-6,CASQGGNSPLHF,TGTGCCAGCCAGGGGGGTAATTCACCCCTCCACTTT
NA,TRBV5-8,NA,TRBJ2-3,CASTGADSTDTQYF,TGTGCCTCCACTGGGGCCGATAGCACAGATACGCAGTATTTT
NA,TRBV5-1,NA,TRBJ2-5,CASSFIGAQETQYF,TGCGCCAGCAGCTTCATAGGGGCCCAAGAGACCCAGTACTTC
NA,TRBV7-8,TRBD1,TRBJ2-7,CASSTRQGDYEQYF,TGTGCCAGCAGCACCCGACAGGGAGACTACGAGCAGTACTTC
NA,TRBV10-3,NA,TRBJ1-3,CAITNALSGNTIYF,TGTGCCATCACAAATGCGTTATCTGGAAACACCATATATTTT
once,TRBV27,TRBD1,TRBJ1-4,CASSLSVGTGRPNEKLFF,TGTGCCAGCAGTTTATCGGTGGGGACAGGGAGACCTAATGAAAAACTGTTTTTT
NA,TRBV5-1,TRBD2,TRBJ2-3,CASSLAYLAGGEDTQYF,TGCGCCAGCAGCTTGGCCTACCTAGCGGGGGGTGAGGATACGCAGTATTTT
NA,TRBV27,NA,TRBJ1-1,CASSPAPSRENTEAFF,TGTGCCAGCAGTCCCGCACCCTCCAGGGAGAACACTGAAGCTTTCTTT
NA,TRBV6-5,TRBD1,TRBJ1-1,CASSPRTGGRTEAFF,TGTGCCAGCAGTCCAAGGACAGGGGGGAGGACTGAAGCTTTCTTT
NA,TRBV29-1,NA,TRBJ2-5,CSVLRGDVETQYF,TGCAGCGTCCTGCGGGGAGACGTAGAGACCCAGTACTTC
NA,TRBV27,NA,TRBJ1-4,CASSSPLTGEKLFF,TGTGCCAGCAGTTCCCCCCTGACGGGTGAAAAACTGTTTTTT